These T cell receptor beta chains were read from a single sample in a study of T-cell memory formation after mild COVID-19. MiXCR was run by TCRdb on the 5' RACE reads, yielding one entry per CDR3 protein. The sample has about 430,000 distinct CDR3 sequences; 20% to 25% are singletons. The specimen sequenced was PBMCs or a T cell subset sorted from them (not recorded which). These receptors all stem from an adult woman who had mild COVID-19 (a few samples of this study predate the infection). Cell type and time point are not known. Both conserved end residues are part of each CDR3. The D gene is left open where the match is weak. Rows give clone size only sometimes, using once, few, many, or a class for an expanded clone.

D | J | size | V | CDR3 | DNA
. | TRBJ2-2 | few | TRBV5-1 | CASSLGPTRSNTGELFF | TGCGCCAGCAGCCTGGGCCCAACTAGATCGAACACCGGGGAGCTGTTTTTT
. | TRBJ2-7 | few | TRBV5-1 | CASSPTQGGLEQYF | TGCGCCAGCAGCCCTACCCAAGGGGGACTCGAGCAGTACTTC
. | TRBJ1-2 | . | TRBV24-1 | CATSDSGPNYGYTF | TGTGCCACCAGTGATTCAGGGCCCAACTATGGCTACACCTTC
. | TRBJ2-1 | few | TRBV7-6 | CASSPHERYNEQFF | TGTGCCAGCAGCCCACACGAGCGATACAATGAGCAGTTCTTC
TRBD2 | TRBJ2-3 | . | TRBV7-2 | CASSLAGGSGADTQYF | TGTGCCAGCAGCCTAGCGGGAGGGTCCGGGGCAGATACGCAGTATTTT
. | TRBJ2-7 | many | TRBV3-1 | CASSRGPYEQYF | TGTGCCAGCTCCAGAGGGCCCTACGAGCAGTACTTC
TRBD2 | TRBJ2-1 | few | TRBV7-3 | CASSWTSGGAGNEQFF | TGTGCCAGCAGTTGGACTAGCGGGGGGGCCGGCAATGAGCAGTTCTTC
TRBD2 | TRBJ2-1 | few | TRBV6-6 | CASSGLAGGNNEQFF | TGTGCCAGCAGTGGACTAGCGGGAGGGAACAATGAGCAGTTCTTC
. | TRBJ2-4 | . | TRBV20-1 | CSARDLQGSAWAKNIQYF | TGCAGTGCTAGAGATCTACAGGGATCGGCATGGGCCAAAAACATTCAGTACTTC
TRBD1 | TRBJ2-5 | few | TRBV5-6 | CASISQGQETQYF | TGTGCCAGCATCTCACAGGGGCAAGAGACCCAGTACTTC
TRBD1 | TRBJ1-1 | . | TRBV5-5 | CASSIRQGYTEAFF | TGTGCCAGCAGCATCCGACAGGGGTACACTGAAGCTTTCTTT
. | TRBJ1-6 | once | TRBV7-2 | CASSLLGTYNSPLHF | TGTGCCAGCAGCTTACTCGGGACCTATAATTCACCCCTCCACTTT
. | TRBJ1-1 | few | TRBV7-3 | CASSSLVGGIAFF | TGTGCCAGCAGTTCTCTGGTGGGGGGGATAGCTTTCTTT
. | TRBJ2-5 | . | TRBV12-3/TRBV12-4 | CASSFSAGTQYF | TGTGCCAGCAGTTTTTCCGCGGGGACCCAGTACTTC
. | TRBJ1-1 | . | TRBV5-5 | CASSLTQDMNTEAFF | TGTGCCAGCAGCTTGACCCAGGACATGAACACTGAAGCTTTCTTT
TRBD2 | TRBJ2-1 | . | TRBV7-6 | CASSPGTSGRGSSYNEQFF | TGTGCCAGCAGCCCAGGGACTAGCGGGAGGGGGAGCTCCTACAATGAGCAGTTCTTC
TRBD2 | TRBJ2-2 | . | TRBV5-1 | CASSLAGKDGELFF | TGCGCCAGCAGCTTAGCGGGAAAGGACGGGGAGCTGTTTTTT
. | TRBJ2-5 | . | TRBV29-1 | CSAFRRGIQETQYF | TGCAGCGCTTTTCGGCGGGGAATACAAGAGACCCAGTACTTC
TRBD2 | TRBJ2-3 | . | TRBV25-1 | CATWTSADTQYF | TGTGCCACCTGGACTAGCGCAGATACGCAGTATTTT
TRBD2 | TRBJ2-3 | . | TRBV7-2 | CASSLIAGVGDTQYF | TGTGCCAGCAGCTTGATAGCGGGAGTTGGGGATACGCAGTATTTT
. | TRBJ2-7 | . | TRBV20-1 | CSARELVNNYEQYF | TGCAGTGCTAGAGAATTAGTTAATAACTACGAGCAGTACTTC
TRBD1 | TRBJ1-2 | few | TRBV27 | CASSLSGGKTGTHYGYTF | TGTGCCAGCAGTTTATCAGGAGGAAAGACAGGGACCCACTATGGCTACACCTTC
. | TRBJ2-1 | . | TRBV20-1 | CSARDGYEYNEQFF | TGCAGTGCTAGAGATGGGTACGAGTACAATGAGCAGTTCTTC
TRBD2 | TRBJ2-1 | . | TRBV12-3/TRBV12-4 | CASSPTAGGGINEQFF | TGTGCCAGCAGTCCGACCGCTGGGGGAGGGATCAATGAGCAGTTCTTC
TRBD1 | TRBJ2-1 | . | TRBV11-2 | CASSSADRNEQFF | TGTGCCAGCAGCTCCGCGGACAGGAATGAGCAGTTCTTC
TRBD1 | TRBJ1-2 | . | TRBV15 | CATSGQSADRGLYGYTF | TGTGCCACCAGCGGACAATCAGCGGACAGGGGGCTCTATGGCTACACCTTC
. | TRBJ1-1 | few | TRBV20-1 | CSARNYEHTEAFF | TGCAGTGCTAGGAACTACGAGCACACTGAAGCTTTCTTT
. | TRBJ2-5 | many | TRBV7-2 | CASSIKGSTQETQYF | TGTGCCAGCAGCATTAAGGGTAGCACACAAGAGACCCAGTACTTC
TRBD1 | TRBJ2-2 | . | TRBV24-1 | CATGTVTGELFF | TGTGCCACCGGGACAGTCACCGGGGAGCTGTTTTTT
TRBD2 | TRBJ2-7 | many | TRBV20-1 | CSAINPERGRGNEQYF | TGCAGTGCTATTAACCCGGAGCGGGGGCGCGGGAACGAGCAGTACTTC
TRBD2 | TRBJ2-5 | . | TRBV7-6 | CASSLWRTGVAGETQYF | TGTGCCAGCAGCTTATGGAGAACGGGAGTAGCGGGAGAGACCCAGTACTTC
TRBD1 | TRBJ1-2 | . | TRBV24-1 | CATSDPNRGGYTF | TGTGCCACCAGTGATCCTAACAGGGGTGGCTACACCTTC
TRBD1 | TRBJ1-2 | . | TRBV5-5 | CASSTGTGEFYTF | TGTGCCAGCAGTACCGGGACAGGGGAGTTCTACACCTTC
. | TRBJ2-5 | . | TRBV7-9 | CASSSFTGKEETQYF | TGTGCCAGCAGCTCGTTTACAGGGAAAGAAGAGACCCAGTACTTC
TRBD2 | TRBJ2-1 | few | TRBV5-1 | CASSLGFKTAGGNEQFF | TGCGCCAGCAGCTTGGGTTTCAAGACAGCGGGGGGCAATGAGCAGTTCTTC
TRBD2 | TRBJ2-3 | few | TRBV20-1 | CSARAYRTSSATDTQYF | TGCAGTGCTAGAGCCTACCGGACTAGCTCGGCCACAGATACGCAGTATTTT
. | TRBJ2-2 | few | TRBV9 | CASSVFPAANTGELFF | TGTGCCAGCAGCGTATTTCCAGCCGCGAACACCGGGGAGCTGTTTTTT
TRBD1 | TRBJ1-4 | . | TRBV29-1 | CSGGQGGNEKLFF | TGCAGCGGAGGACAGGGGGGGAATGAAAAACTGTTTTTT
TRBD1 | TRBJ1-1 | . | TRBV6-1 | CASSEQGAGNTEAFF | TGTGCCAGCAGTGAACAGGGGGCAGGGAACACTGAAGCTTTCTTT
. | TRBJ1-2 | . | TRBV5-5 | CASSLAPEGRNYGYTF | TGTGCCAGCAGCTTGGCCCCCGAGGGGCGCAACTATGGCTACACCTTC
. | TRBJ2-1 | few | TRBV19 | CATLSRDTPYNEQFF | TGTGCCACCCTAAGCCGGGACACTCCCTACAATGAGCAGTTCTTC
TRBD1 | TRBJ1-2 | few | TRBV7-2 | CASSFHRAGTGLINYGYTF | TGTGCCAGCAGCTTCCATCGAGCCGGGACAGGGCTCATTAACTATGGCTACACCTTC
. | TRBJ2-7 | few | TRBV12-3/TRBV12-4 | CASSFIGLRDGEQYF | TGTGCCAGCAGTTTCATTGGACTAAGGGATGGCGAGCAGTACTTC
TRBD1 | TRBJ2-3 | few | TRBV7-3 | CASSLGQEYTQYF | TGTGCCAGCAGCCTCGGACAGGAATATACGCAGTATTTT
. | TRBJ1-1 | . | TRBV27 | CASSTRPAGNTEAFF | TGTGCCAGCAGTACCCGCCCAGCGGGGAACACTGAAGCTTTCTTT
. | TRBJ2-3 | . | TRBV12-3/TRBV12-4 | CASSLARLESDTQYF | TGTGCCAGCAGTTTAGCCAGGCTAGAATCGGATACGCAGTATTTT
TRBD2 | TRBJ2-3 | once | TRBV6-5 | CASSYWASGLSGDSTDTQYF | TGTGCCAGCAGTTACTGGGCTAGCGGCCTGAGTGGAGATAGCACAGATACGCAGTATTTT
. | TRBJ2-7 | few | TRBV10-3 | CAIRTTGNSYEQYF | TGTGCCATCAGGACAACAGGGAACTCCTACGAGCAGTACTTC
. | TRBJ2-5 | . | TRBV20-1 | CSARASLNWWGQETQYF | TGCAGTGCTAGGGCTAGCTTAAATTGGTGGGGCCAAGAGACCCAGTACTTC
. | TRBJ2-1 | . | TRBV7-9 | CASSFGSGDSFF | TGTGCCAGCAGCTTTGGGAGTGGGGACTCGTTCTTC
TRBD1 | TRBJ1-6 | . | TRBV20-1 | CSAPGQGAISYNSPLHF | TGCAGTGCGCCGGGACAGGGGGCCATCTCCTATAATTCACCCCTCCACTTT
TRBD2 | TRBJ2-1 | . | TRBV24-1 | CATAGTSVTNEQFF | TGTGCCACTGCCGGGACTAGCGTGACAAATGAGCAGTTCTTC
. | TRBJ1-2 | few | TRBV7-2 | CASSLGAAANYGYTF | TGTGCCAGCAGCTTAGGGGCGGCAGCGAACTATGGCTACACCTTC
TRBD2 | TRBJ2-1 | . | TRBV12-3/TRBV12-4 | CASSEGLAGVLDEQFF | TGTGCCAGCAGCGAGGGACTAGCGGGAGTTCTGGATGAGCAGTTCTTC
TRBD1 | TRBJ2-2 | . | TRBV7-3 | CASSWGTGYTGELFF | TGTGCCAGCAGCTGGGGGACAGGATACACCGGGGAGCTGTTTTTT